These 22 T cell receptor beta chains were all obtained from the same sample, sequenced in a study of regulatory T cells in long-lasting Graves disease. Regarding time point: newly diagnosed GD, antithyroid drugs for less than 3 months. Extracted PBMC RNA gave rise to the TCR library. Through Arm-PCR of CDR3 regions and iRepertoire HTBI primers, TCR beta libraries were built. Using its own MiXCR run on the multiplex PCR reads, TCRdb lists one record per CDR3 protein. The sample contains some 560,000 distinct CDR3 sequences, 15% to 20% of which appear only once. This sample also belongs to another study, concerning T cells in Graves' hyperthyroidism and ophthalmopathy.

Here the sequenced sample was peripheral blood mononuclear cells (PBMCs), taken at new diagnosis, from a patient treated with antithyroid drugs. The receptor set was obtained from a middle-aged woman with Graves disease.

The chain couples TRBV2 to TRBJ1-5; tentative D call: TRBD1 (5 bases). The CDR3 runs to 15 residues. V was cut by 8 bases and J by 0 bases, with 14 bases left in between. Per the germline V gene, CDR1 is SNHLY and CDR2 is FYNNEI. The CDR3 spells CASRQGDYSNQPQHF. The CDR3 DNA is TGTGCCAGCCGACAAGGGGATTATAGCAATCAGCCCCAGCATTTT.

Ten or more counts support this clonotype. The chain combines TRBV7-6 with TRBJ2-1, with a possible D match to TRBD2 (6 bases). Germline V gives CDR1 SGHVS, CDR2 FNYEAQ. V dropped 6 bases and J dropped 3 bases, with 18 bases sitting between them. This CDR3 has 16 amino acids. The CDR3 here is CASRLLAEDNYNEQFF. As DNA, the CDR3 is TGTGCCAGCAGATTATTAGCGGAGGATAACTACAATGAGCAGTTCTTC.

The chain has TRBV5-5 and TRBJ1-1; D is possibly TRBD1 (5 bases). The CDR3 sequence is 15 residues long. Germline V gene data show CDR1 as SGHKS and CDR2 as YYEKEE (reference sequence). Trimming took 4 bases from V and 0 from J, leaving 13 bases between them. CDR3 amino acids: CASSLGVGMNTEAFF. The CDR3 DNA sequence: TGTGCCAGCAGCCTGGGGGTAGGAATGAACACTGAAGCTTTCTTT.

This clonotype has a count of ten or more. The chain links TRBV20-1 to TRBJ1-1; TRBD1 might be the D (5 bases). The CDR3 length is 14 residues. Germline loops: CDR1 DFQATT, CDR2 SNEGSKA (reference sequence). V gave up 5 bases and J gave up 4 bases, with 17 bases separating them. CDR3 bases: TGCAGTGCTCGACGGGACCCGGGGACCACTGAAGCTTTCTTT. Translating it yields CSARRDPGTTEAFF.

This clonotype appeared many times. The CDR3 nucleotides are TGTGCCAGCAGCCAGCTGGAGGCTGAAGCTTTCTTT. This sequence encodes CASSQLEAEAFF. This chain joins TRBV3-1 and TRBJ1-1; D gene unclear. The CDR3 is 12 residues long. V gave up 3 bases and J gave up 6 bases, with 8 bases separating them. Germline CDR1 reads LGHDT; CDR2 reads YNNKEL (reference sequence).

V and J are TRBV5-4 and TRBJ1-4; weak D call: TRBD1 (6 bases). The CDR3 sequence is 14 residues long. The V and J ends lost 5 bases and 3 bases respectively, with 11 bases between them. The V gene's germline CDR1 is SGHNT and CDR2 YYREEE (reference sequence). The DNA for the CDR3 is TGTGCCAGCAGTGGGGACACCTCTAATGAAAAACTGTTTTTT. It specifies CASSGDTSNEKLFF.

The chain uses TRBV25-1 and TRBJ1-4; tentative D call: TRBD1 (5 bases). The V end was cut by 3 bases, the J end by 8 bases, with 13 bases between. In germline, CDR1 is MGHDK, CDR2 SYGVNS. This CDR3 has 14 amino acids. CDR3 nucleotides: TGTGCCAGCAGTGACCCCAGGGTTGGGGAAAAACTGTTTTTT. This translates into CASSDPRVGEKLFF.

The chain has TRBV20-1 and TRBJ2-7; D may correspond to TRBD1 or TRBD2 (5 bases each). Between the trimmed V and J ends, which lost 0 bases and 2 bases, there was a span of 14 bases. Looked up from germline, CDR1 is DFQATT and CDR2 is SNEGSKA (reference sequence). The CDR3 is 15 amino acids. CDR3 DNA: TGCAGTGCTAGAGATGTGGGACCGCTCCCCTACGAGCAGTACTTC. Its protein product is CSARDVGPLPYEQYF.

There are many counts of this clonotype. This chain connects TRBV11-2 to TRBJ2-7, with 12 positions matching TRBD1. V lost 5 bases and J lost 1; bases outside the gene matches: 15. The CDR3 has 19 residues. Per germline, CDR1 SGHAT and CDR2 FQNNGV. The chain's CDR3 is CASSPRRGQGASWSYEQYF. CDR3 in DNA: TGTGCCAGCAGCCCAAGGCGGGGACAGGGGGCAAGTTGGTCCTACGAGCAGTACTTC.

This clonotype was observed a few times. The genes are TRBV12-3 or TRBV12-4 and TRBJ1-1, with D possibly being TRBD1 (5 bases). The CDR3 runs to 14 residues. The germline V and J ends were trimmed by 1 base and 5 bases, with 11 bases remaining between them. The CDR3 reads CASSLGRAGTEAFF. CDR3 DNA: TGTGCCAGCAGTTTAGGCAGGGCCGGGACTGAAGCTTTCTTT.

V gene TRBV10-2 combines with J gene TRBJ2-3; 8 bases align to TRBD1. Germline assignment: CDR1 WSHSY and CDR2 SAAADI. The V segment lost 8 bases and the J segment 5 bases; nucleotides outside the gene matches: 12. The CDR3 has 15 residues. The CDR3, as DNA: TGCGCCAGCCTTCAGGGGAAACAGGGGGAAGATACGCAGTATTTT. This sequence encodes CASLQGKQGEDTQYF.

This clonotype has just a few counts. The chain combines TRBV12-3 or TRBV12-4 with TRBJ1-5; D not resolved. The CDR3 extends over 15 amino acids. Deletions cut 4 bases from V and 5 bases from J, with 15 bases between. CDR3 region: CASSYLASGYQPQHF. Written as DNA, the CDR3 is TGTGCCAGCAGTTACCTAGCCTCCGGCTATCAGCCCCAGCATTTT.

The chain couples TRBV6-9 to TRBJ2-3; D remains unclear. This CDR3 comprises 15 residues. Germline loops: CDR1 MNHGY, CDR2 SVAAGI. Trimming took 3 bases from V and 2 from J, leaving 12 bases between them. CDR3 in DNA: TGTGCCAGCAGTTACTCGAAAGAGTCCACAGATACGCAGTATTTT. Encoded protein: CASSYSKESTDTQYF.

A remark on this clonotype: This probably arose from a read error, given a far larger clone one base away. The chain links TRBV4-2 to TRBJ2-7; D uncertain. The germline V gene encodes CDR1 LGHNA and CDR2 YNFKEQ. Trimming took 2 bases from V and 3 from J, leaving 5 bases between them. CDR3 size: 12 residues. The CDR3 DNA reads as TGTGCCAGCAGCCAAAATTACTACGAGCAGTACTTC. It encodes CASSQNYYEQYF.

This clonotype was seen a few times. This rearrangement joins TRBV5-1 to TRBJ2-1; D tentatively fits TRBD1 or TRBD2 (5 bases each). Trimming pared 0 bases from V and 7 bases from J, leaving 14 bases between. Germline V gene data show CDR1 as SGHRS and CDR2 as YFSETQ. The CDR3 is made up of 15 amino acids. CDR3 coding DNA: TGCGCCAGCAGCTTGGTCGGACGGGGACCAAATGAGCAGTTCTTC. Protein sequence: CASSLVGRGPNEQFF.

This clonotype was found many times. This chain uses TRBV30 with TRBJ1-2; D unresolved. Deletions cut 4 bases from V and 3 bases from J, with 12 bases between. Germline V CDR1 and CDR2: GTSNPN, SVGIG (reference sequence). This CDR3 has 13 residues. The CDR3 region is CAWNWGSDYGYTF. The CDR3 region has the DNA TGTGCCTGGAATTGGGGATCCGACTATGGCTACACCTTC.

Notes on this clonotype: This could be a read error, since a much larger clone is one nucleotide away. The chain carries TRBV18 and TRBJ2-3; D is uncertain. Germline CDR1 is KGHSH and CDR2 is LQKENI. The CDR3 length is 11 residues. V was trimmed by 5 bases and J by 11 bases, leaving 11 bases between them. The CDR3 DNA reads TGTGCCAGCTCATCCGGGCGGAAGCAGTATTTT. Protein sequence: CASSSGRKQYF.

The table lists this clonotype with a few counts. The chain has TRBV7-2 and TRBJ2-1; perhaps D is TRBD1 or TRBD2 (6 bases each). V dropped 5 bases and J dropped 7 bases, with 18 bases sitting between them. Looked up from germline, CDR1 is SGHTA and CDR2 is FQGNSA. The CDR3 totals 15 residues. CDR3 DNA: TGTGCCAGCAGCCGGGGGCCCGGGGGTCAGAATGAGCAGTTCTTC. It specifies CASSRGPGGQNEQFF.

In this sample, this clonotype turned up many times. The chain uses TRBV5-1 and TRBJ2-7, with a possible D match to TRBD1 (6 bases). The germline V gene has CDR1 SGHRS and CDR2 YFSETQ. Trimming pared 4 bases from V and 4 bases from J, leaving 12 bases between. This CDR3 comprises 13 residues. CDR3 in DNA: TGCGCCAGCAGCGGATCAGGGGAATACGAGCAGTACTTC. This sequence encodes CASSGSGEYEQYF.

The V call is TRBV30, the J call TRBJ1-3, with 9 positions matching TRBD1. This CDR3 region has 14 residues. Germline CDR1 and CDR2: GTSNPN and SVGIG (reference sequence). J lost 2 bases, V lost 3 bases, and 2 bases had no gene match. In DNA form, the CDR3 reads TGTGCCTGGAGGAGGACAGGGGCTGGAAACACCATATATTTT. It encodes CAWRRTGAGNTIYF.

The table lists this clonotype with many counts. This chain connects TRBV9 to TRBJ2-5; TRBD2 matches 8 bases. This CDR3 spans 15 amino acids. Germline CDR1 and CDR2: SGDLS and YYNGEE. The V and J ends lost 4 bases and 3 bases, in that order; junction bases with no gene match: 8. DNA for the CDR3: TGTGCCAGCAGCCGCTGGGCGGGGGGCGAAGAGACCCAGTACTTC. Translation gives CASSRWAGGEETQYF. Supplemented by reference TRBV9 and TRBJ2-5, the full variable domain reads DSGVTQTPKHLITATGQRVTLRCSPRSGDLSVYWYQQSLDQGLQFLIQYYNGEERAKGNILERFSAQQFPDLHSELNLSSLELGDSALYFCASSRWAGGEETQYFGPGTRLLVL.

Points on this clonotype: At one end the junction does not follow the germline gene, possibly because of a read error. The chain employs TRBV2 and TRBJ2-7; no reliable D call. Per the germline V gene, CDR1 is SNHLY and CDR2 is FYNNEI. The CDR3 totals 13 residues. In nucleotides, the CDR3 is TGTGCCAGCAGTTTAGGTGCCCCCTACGGGCAGTACTTC. This sequence encodes CASSLGAPYGQYF.